The clone carrying this T cell receptor (beta chain) came up once. This entry is derived from a study of blood T cell repertoires in COVID-19. Looking at the study overall: Acute and convalescent COVID-19 specimens originated in the United States, Italy and Spain. Nucleic acid was either cDNA or gDNA, and it came from T cells, B-cell-depleted T cells, or PBMCs.

CDR1 MNHNY and CDR2 SVGAGI come from the germline V gene (reference sequence). Trimming left V 0 bases short and J 3 bases short, with 8 bases between. This CDR3 has 14 residues. Per the original data handling: Amplification of reference gene primers provided the estimated nucleated cell counts. Assay used: immunoSEQ multiplex PCR; TCRdb lists only in-frame clones, some missing. From that table come the V and J calls and clone size; the DNA was used to work out D and trimming. The top ten clones hold roughly a fifth of a sample with some 160,000 clones, about 86% of them seen once. This chain uses TRBV6-6 with TRBJ1-2; TRBD1 is a possible D gene (6 bases). Material: peripheral blood. This receptor was obtained from a woman aged 70-85 years who had recovered from COVID-19. The CDR3 here is CASSYSDRDYGYTF. CDR3 nucleotide sequence: TGTGCCAGCAGTTACTCGGACAGAGACTATGGCTACACCTTC.